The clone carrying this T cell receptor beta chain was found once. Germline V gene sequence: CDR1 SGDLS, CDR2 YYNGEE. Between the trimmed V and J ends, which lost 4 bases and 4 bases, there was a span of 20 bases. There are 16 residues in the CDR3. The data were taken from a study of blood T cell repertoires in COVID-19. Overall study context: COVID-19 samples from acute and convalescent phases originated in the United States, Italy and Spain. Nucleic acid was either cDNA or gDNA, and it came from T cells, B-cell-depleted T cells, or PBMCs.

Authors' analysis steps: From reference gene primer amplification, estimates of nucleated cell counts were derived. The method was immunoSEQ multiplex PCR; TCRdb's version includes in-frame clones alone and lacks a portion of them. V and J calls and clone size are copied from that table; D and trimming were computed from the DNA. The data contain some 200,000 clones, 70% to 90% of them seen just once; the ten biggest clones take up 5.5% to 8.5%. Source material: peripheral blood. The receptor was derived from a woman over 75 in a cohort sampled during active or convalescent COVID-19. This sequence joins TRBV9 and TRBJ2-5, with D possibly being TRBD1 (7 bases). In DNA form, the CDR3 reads TGTGCCAGCAGCAAAGGGGGCGGGATGGATCCAGAGACCCAGTACTTC. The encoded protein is CASSKGGGMDPETQYF.